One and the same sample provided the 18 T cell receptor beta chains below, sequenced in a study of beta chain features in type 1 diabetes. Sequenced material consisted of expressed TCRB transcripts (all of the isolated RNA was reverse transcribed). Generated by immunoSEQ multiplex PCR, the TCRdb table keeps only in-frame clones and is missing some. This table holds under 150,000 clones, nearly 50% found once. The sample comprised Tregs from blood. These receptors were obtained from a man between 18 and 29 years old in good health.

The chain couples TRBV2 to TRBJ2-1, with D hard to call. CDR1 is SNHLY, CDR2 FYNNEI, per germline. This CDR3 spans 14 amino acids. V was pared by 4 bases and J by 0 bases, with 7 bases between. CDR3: CASSGLNSYNEQFF. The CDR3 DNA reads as TGTGCCAGCAGTGGACTGAACTCCTACAATGAGCAGTTCTTC.

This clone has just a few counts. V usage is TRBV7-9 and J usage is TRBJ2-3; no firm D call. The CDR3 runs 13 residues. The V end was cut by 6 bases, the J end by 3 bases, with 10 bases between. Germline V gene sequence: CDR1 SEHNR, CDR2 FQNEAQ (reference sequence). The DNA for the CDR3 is TGTGCCAGCAGACCTGAGAGTACAGATACGCAGTATTTT. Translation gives CASRPESTDTQYF. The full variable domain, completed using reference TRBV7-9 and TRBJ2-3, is DTGVSQNPRHKITKRGQNVTFRCDPISEHNRLYWYRQTLGQGPEFLTYFQNEAQLEKSRLLSDRFSAERPKGSFSTLEIQRTEQGDSAMYLCASRPESTDTQYFGPGTRLTVL.

Written as DNA, the CDR3 is TGTGCCAGCAGCTTAGCCTGGACAGGGTTTTCACCCCTCCACTTT. It is translated as CASSLAWTGFSPLHF. V usage is TRBV11-1 and J usage is TRBJ1-6; 8 bases agree with TRBD1. The germline V gene has CDR1 SGHAT and CDR2 FQDESV (reference sequence). J gave up 9 bases and V 0 bases, and 4 bases lay outside the gene matches. This CDR3 region has 15 residues.

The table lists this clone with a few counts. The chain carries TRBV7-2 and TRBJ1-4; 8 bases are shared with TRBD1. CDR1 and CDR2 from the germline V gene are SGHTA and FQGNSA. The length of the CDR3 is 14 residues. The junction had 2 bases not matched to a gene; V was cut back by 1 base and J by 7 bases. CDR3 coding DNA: TGTGCCAGCAGCTTAGGACAGGGGAGTGAAAAACTGTTTTTT. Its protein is CASSLGQGSEKLFF.

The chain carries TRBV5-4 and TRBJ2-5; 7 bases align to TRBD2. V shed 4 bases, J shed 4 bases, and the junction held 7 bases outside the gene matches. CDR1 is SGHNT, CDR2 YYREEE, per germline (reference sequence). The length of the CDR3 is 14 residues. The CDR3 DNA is TGTGCCAGCAGCAGAGGACTAGAGCGAGAGACCCAGTACTTC. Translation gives CASSRGLERETQYF.

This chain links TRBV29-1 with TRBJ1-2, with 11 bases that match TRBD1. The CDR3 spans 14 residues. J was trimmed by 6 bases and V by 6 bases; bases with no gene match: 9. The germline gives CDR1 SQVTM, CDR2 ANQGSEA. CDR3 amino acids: CSVGLGQGADGYTF. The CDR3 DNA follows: TGCAGCGTGGGTTTAGGACAGGGGGCTGATGGCTACACCTTC.

The CDR3 spells CASSLSAAEKLFF. CDR3 sequence (DNA): TGCGCCAGCAGCTTGTCCGCAGCGGAAAAACTGTTTTTT. The gene calls are TRBV5-1 and TRBJ1-4, with D unresolved. This CDR3 region has 13 residues. Germline values: CDR1 SGHRS, CDR2 YFSETQ. V lost 1 base, J lost 8 bases, and 9 bases lay in between.

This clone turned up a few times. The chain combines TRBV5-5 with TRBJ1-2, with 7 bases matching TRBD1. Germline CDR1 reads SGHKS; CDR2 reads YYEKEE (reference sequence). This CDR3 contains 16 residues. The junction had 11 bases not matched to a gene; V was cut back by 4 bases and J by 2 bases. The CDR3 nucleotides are TGTGCCAGCAGCCGAATAACCCCGACAGGGAACTATGGCTACACCTTC. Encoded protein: CASSRITPTGNYGYTF.

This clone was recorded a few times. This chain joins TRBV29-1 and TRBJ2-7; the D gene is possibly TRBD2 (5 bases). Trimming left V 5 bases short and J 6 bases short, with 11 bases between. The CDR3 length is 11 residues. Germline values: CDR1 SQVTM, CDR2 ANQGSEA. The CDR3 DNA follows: TGCAGCGTTCGGACTGGCGGCGAGCAGTACTTC. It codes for CSVRTGGEQYF.

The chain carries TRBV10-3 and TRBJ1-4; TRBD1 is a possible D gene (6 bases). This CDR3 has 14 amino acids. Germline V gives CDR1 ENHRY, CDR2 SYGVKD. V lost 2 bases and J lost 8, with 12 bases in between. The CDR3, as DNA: TGTGCCATCAGTGAGGCAGGGGACCGCGAAAAACTGTTTTTT. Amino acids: CAISEAGDREKLFF.

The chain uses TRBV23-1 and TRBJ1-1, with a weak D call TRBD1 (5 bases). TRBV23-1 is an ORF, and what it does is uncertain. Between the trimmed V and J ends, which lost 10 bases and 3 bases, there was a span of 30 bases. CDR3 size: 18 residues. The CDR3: CAILRDFRSIRADTEAFF. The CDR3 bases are TGCGCCATATTACGGGACTTTCGTTCAATACGGGCGGACACTGAAGCTTTCTTT.

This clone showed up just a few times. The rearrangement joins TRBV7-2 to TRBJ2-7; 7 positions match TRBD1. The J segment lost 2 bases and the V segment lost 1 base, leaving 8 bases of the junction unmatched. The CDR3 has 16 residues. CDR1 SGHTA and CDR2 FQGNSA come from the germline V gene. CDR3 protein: CASSLVGSGGTYEQYF. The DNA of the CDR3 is TGTGCCAGCAGCTTAGTAGGGTCAGGGGGTACCTACGAGCAGTACTTC.

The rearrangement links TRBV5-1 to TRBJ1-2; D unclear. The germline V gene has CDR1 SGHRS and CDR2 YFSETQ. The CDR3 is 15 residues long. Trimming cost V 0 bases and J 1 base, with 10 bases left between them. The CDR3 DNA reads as TGCGCCAGCAGCTTGGCTCCCACTCTTAACTATGGCTACACCTTC. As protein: CASSLAPTLNYGYTF. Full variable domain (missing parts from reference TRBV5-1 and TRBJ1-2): KAGVTQTPRYLIKTRGQQVTLSCSPISGHRSVSWYQQTPGQGLQFLFEYFSETQRNKGNFPGRFSGRQFSNSRSEMNVSTLELGDSALYLCASSLAPTLNYGYTFGSGTRLTVV.

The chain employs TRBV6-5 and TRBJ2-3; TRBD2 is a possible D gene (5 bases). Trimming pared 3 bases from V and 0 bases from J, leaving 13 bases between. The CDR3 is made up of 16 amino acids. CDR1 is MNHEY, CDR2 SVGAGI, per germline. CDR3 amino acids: CASSYGLATSTDTQYF. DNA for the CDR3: TGTGCCAGCAGTTATGGCCTAGCTACTAGCACAGATACGCAGTATTTT.

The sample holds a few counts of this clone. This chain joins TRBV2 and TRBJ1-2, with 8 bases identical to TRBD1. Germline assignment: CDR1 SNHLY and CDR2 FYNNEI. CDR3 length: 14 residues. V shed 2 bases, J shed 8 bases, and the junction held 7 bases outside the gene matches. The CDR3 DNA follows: TGTGCCAGCAGTGAAAACAGGGGGTATCGGGGCTACACCTTC. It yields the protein CASSENRGYRGYTF.

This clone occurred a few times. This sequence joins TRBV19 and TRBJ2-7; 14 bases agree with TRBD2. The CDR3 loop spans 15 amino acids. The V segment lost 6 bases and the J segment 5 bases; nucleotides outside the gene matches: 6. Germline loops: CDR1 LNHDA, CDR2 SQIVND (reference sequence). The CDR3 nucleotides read TGTGCCAGTAGGGAGACTAGCGGGAGGGGAAACGAGCAGTACTTC. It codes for CASRETSGRGNEQYF.

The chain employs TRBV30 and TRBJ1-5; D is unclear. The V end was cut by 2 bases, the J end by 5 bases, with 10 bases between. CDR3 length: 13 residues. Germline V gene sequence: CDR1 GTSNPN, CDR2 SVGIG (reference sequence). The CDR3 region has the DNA TGTGCCTGGAGTAGCCGAGAGGATCAGCCCCAGCATTTT. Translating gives CAWSSREDQPQHF. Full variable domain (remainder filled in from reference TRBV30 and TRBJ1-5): SQTIHQWPATLVQPVGSPLSLECTVEGTSNPNLYWYRQAAGRGLQLLFYSVGIGQISSEVPQNLSASRPQDRQFILSSKKLLLSDSGFYLCAWSSREDQPQHFGDGTRLSIL.

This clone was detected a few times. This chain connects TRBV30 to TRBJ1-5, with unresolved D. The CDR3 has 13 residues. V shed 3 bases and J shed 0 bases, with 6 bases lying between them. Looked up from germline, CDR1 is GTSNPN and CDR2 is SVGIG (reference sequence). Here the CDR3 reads CAWSGDSNQPQHF. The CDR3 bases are TGTGCCTGGAGCGGGGATAGCAATCAGCCCCAGCATTTT.